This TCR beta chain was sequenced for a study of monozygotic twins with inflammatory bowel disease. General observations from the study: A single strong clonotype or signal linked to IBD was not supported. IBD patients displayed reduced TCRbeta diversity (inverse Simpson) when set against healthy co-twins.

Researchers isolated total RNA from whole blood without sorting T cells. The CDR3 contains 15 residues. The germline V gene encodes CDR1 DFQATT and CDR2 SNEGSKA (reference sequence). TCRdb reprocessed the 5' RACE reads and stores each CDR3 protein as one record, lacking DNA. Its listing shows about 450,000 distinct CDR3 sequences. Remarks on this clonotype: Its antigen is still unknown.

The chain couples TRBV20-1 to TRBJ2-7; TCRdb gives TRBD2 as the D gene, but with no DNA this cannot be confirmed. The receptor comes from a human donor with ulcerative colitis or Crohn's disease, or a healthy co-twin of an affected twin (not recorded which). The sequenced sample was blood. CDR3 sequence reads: CSARDHGSGSYEQYF.